The next 22 T cell receptor beta chains were all read from a single sample in a study of blood T cell repertoires in COVID-19. TCRdb keeps only in-frame clones here, not all; method: immunoSEQ multiplex PCR. The profile covers 250,000 or so clones, with nearly 90% appearing a single time and under 14% taken by the ten largest. Sequencing was performed on PBMCs or T cells enriched from blood (not recorded which). These receptors were taken from a man aged 25-40 years who had recovered from COVID-19.

The chain has TRBV7-9 and TRBJ1-2; TRBD1 matches at 9 bases. Losses at the gene ends were 5 bases for V and 5 bases for J; bases not matched to a gene: 3. From germline, CDR1 is SEHNR and CDR2 FQNEAQ (reference sequence). The CDR3 has 13 amino acids. As DNA, the CDR3 is TGTGCCAGCAGCCCAGGGACAGGGTATGGCTACACCTTC. Encoded protein: CASSPGTGYGYTF. Complete variable domain (other parts from reference TRBV7-9 and TRBJ1-2): DTGVSQNPRHKITKRGQNVTFRCDPISEHNRLYWYRQTLGQGPEFLTYFQNEAQLEKSRLLSDRFSAERPKGSFSTLEIQRTEQGDSAMYLCASSPGTGYGYTFGSGTRLTVV.

J is TRBJ1-4 and V is TRBV5-4, with D uncertain. The CDR3 is 13 amino acids. The germline CDR1 and CDR2 sequences are SGHNT and YYREEE (reference sequence). V was cut by 4 bases and J by 7 bases, with 11 bases left in between. This CDR3 is CASSTTGAEKLFF. The DNA for the CDR3 is TGTGCCAGCAGCACCACGGGTGCTGAAAAACTGTTTTTT.

The CDR3 loop reads CASSNKEGWIVQETQYF. The CDR3 nucleotides are TGTGCCAGCTCTAACAAGGAGGGGTGGATTGTTCAAGAGACCCAGTACTTC. V is TRBV18 and J is TRBJ2-5; possible D gene TRBD2, 6 bases. The V gene's germline CDR1 is KGHSH and CDR2 LQKENI. This CDR3 spans 17 amino acids. The V end was cut by 6 bases, the J end by 2 bases, with 22 bases between.

The CDR3 DNA reads TGTGCCAGCAGTACTTCTAGCGGGGCTTACAATGAGCAGTTCTTC. This sequence encodes CASSTSSGAYNEQFF. The chain is built from TRBV6-5 and TRBJ2-1, with 9 positions matching TRBD2. The germline V gene has CDR1 MNHEY and CDR2 SVGAGI. The trim removed 5 bases at V and 4 bases at J, leaving 6 bases unmatched. This CDR3 is built from 15 residues.

CDR3 sequence: CASSSLLNTGELFF. In DNA, the CDR3 is TGTGCCAGCAGTTCTCTACTTAACACCGGGGAGCTGTTTTTT. The chain is built from TRBV28 and TRBJ2-2; D gene unclear. Trimming pared 4 bases from V and 2 bases from J, leaving 8 bases between. CDR3 length: 14 amino acids. Germline lookup yields CDR1 MDHEN and CDR2 SYDVKM.

The chain employs TRBV19 and TRBJ1-5, with a weak D call TRBD1 (5 bases). Trimming removed 4 bases from V and 0 bases from J, with 25 bases in between. The CDR3 length is 20 residues. Germline V gene data show CDR1 as LNHDA and CDR2 as SQIVND (reference sequence). CDR3 residues: CASSRHAKGPSLYSNQPQHF. CDR3 coding DNA: TGTGCCAGTAGTAGACATGCAAAGGGGCCCTCCCTCTATAGCAATCAGCCCCAGCATTTT.

J is TRBJ1-6 and V is TRBV14; a possible D gene is TRBD1 (6 bases). The CDR3 extends over 14 amino acids. Trimming took off 4 bases at V and 7 bases at J, with 11 bases between the two ends. CDR1 is SGHDN, CDR2 FVKESK, per germline. This CDR3 reads CASSPRQGNSPLHF. The CDR3 DNA is TGTGCCAGCAGCCCGCGGCAGGGGAATTCACCCCTCCACTTT.

The CDR3 loop reads CATSDSRLGLSNEQFF. Here the CDR3 DNA reads TGTGCCACCAGTGACTCCCGACTAGGGCTCTCCAATGAGCAGTTCTTC. The V and J genes are TRBV24-1 and TRBJ2-1; D is possibly TRBD2 (6 bases). The V and J ends lost 4 bases and 6 bases respectively, with 18 bases between them. The CDR3 extends over 16 amino acids. Looked up from germline, CDR1 is KGHDR and CDR2 is SFDVKD.

The chain joins TRBV6-5 to TRBJ2-7; 7 bases map to TRBD1. This CDR3 spans 12 amino acids. After removal of 8 bases from V and 3 bases from J, the junction contained 4 bases not matched to a gene. Germline values: CDR1 MNHEY, CDR2 SVGAGI. The chain's CDR3 is CASGRDSYEQYF. The CDR3 bases are TGTGCCAGCGGTAGGGACAGCTACGAGCAGTACTTC.

This chain connects TRBV6-5 to TRBJ2-5, with 9 bases lining up with TRBD1. J gave up 5 bases and V 6 bases, and 10 bases lay outside the gene matches. The V gene's germline CDR1 is MNHEY and CDR2 SVGAGI. The CDR3 totals 15 residues. CDR3 bases: TGTGCCAGCAGCAGGGGACAGGGATTCTCGGAGACCCAGTACTTC. Protein: CASSRGQGFSETQYF.

The chain joins TRBV7-2 to TRBJ1-1; D gene ambiguous. This CDR3 spans 14 amino acids. Germline V gene data show CDR1 as SGHTA and CDR2 as FQGNSA. Trimming stripped 5 bases from V and 4 bases from J, with 14 bases between. In DNA, the CDR3 is TGTGCCAGCAGCACCAACCGGTTCGGCACTGAAGCTTTCTTT. It specifies CASSTNRFGTEAFF.

The rearrangement links TRBV9 to TRBJ1-1; weak D call: TRBD1 (6 bases). CDR3 length: 15 residues. CDR1 and CDR2 (germline): SGDLS, YYNGEE. V dropped 4 bases and J dropped 2 bases, with 15 bases sitting between them. The CDR3 reads CASSRTAFLNTEAFF. Here the CDR3 DNA reads TGTGCCAGCAGCCGGACAGCATTCTTAAACACTGAAGCTTTCTTT.

The chain employs TRBV29-1 and TRBJ2-3; 7 nucleotides align to TRBD1. The CDR3 extends over 12 amino acids. Trimming cost V 6 bases and J 2 bases; bases outside gene matches: 2. Per germline, CDR1 SQVTM and CDR2 ANQGSEA. CDR3 region: CSVGTDTDTQYF. The CDR3 DNA follows: TGCAGCGTCGGGACAGACACAGATACGCAGTATTTT.

This clone appeared a few times. The rearrangement joins TRBV4-1 to TRBJ1-1; TRBD1 is a possible D gene (5 bases). There are 14 residues in the CDR3. From germline, CDR1 is MGHRA and CDR2 YSYEKL. Trimming shortened V by 4 bases and J by 7 bases, and 16 bases separated the two germline ends. The CDR3 DNA is TGCGCCAGCAGCCGAGGACACGAGGAGAATGAAGCTTTCTTT. Amino acid sequence: CASSRGHEENEAFF.

The chain joins TRBV7-8 to TRBJ1-3; no clear D. The length of the CDR3 is 13 residues. Looked up from germline, CDR1 is SGHVS and CDR2 is FQNEAQ. The V end was cut by 2 bases, the J end by 4 bases, with 6 bases between. CDR3: CASSLQSGNTIYF. The CDR3 nucleotides read TGTGCCAGCAGCTTACAATCCGGAAACACCATATATTTT.

CDR3 sequence (DNA): TGTGCCAGCAGTCGATCAGGGTCTAGAGAAAAACTGTTTTTT. This encodes CASSRSGSREKLFF. V and J are TRBV7-9 and TRBJ1-4, with D possibly TRBD1 on 5 matching bases. CDR3 size: 14 residues. Germline V gene data show CDR1 as SEHNR and CDR2 as FQNEAQ (reference sequence). Trimming cost V 6 bases and J 8 bases, with 16 bases left between them.

The chain carries TRBV28 and TRBJ1-5; D remains ambiguous. There are 14 residues in the CDR3. CDR1 MDHEN and CDR2 SYDVKM come from the germline V gene. Trimming took off 5 bases at V and 0 bases at J, with 8 bases between the two ends. In nucleotides, the CDR3 is TGTGCCAGCAGTATAGAATATAGCAATCAGCCCCAGCATTTT. Translation gives CASSIEYSNQPQHF.

The chain links TRBV28 to TRBJ2-7, with D possibly TRBD1 on 6 matching bases. The length of the CDR3 is 16 residues. Trimming shortened V by 5 bases and J by 0 bases, and 17 bases separated the two germline ends. Germline V gene data show CDR1 as MDHEN and CDR2 as SYDVKM. CDR3 DNA: TGTGCCAGCAGTGAACAGGGACGTATTCGCTCCTACGAGCAGTACTTC. As protein: CASSEQGRIRSYEQYF.

The chain is built from TRBV12-3 or TRBV12-4 and TRBJ2-7, with D perhaps TRBD2 (6 bases). CDR3 length: 13 residues. Trimming took 8 bases from V and 7 from J, leaving 18 bases between them. In nucleotides, the CDR3 is TGTGCCAGCGCAACTAGCAGTTACGAGGAGCAGTACTTC. Translating gives CASATSSYEEQYF.

The V call is TRBV4-2, the J call TRBJ2-7; the match to TRBD2 covers 12 bases. V lost 1 base and J lost 4; bases outside the gene matches: 5. This CDR3 contains 16 residues. Germline lookup yields CDR1 LGHNA and CDR2 YNFKEQ. CDR3 nucleotides: TGTGCCAGCAGCCAAGGGTCGACTAGCGGGGGATACGAGCAGTACTTC. Translated: CASSQGSTSGGYEQYF.

The V gene is TRBV3-1 (or the pseudogene TRBV3-2), the J gene TRBJ1-3; weak D call: TRBD1 (5 bases). There are 16 residues in the CDR3. V dropped 6 bases and J dropped 0 bases, with 15 bases sitting between them. The germline gives CDR1 LGHDT, CDR2 YNNKEL (reference sequence). The CDR3 region has the DNA TGTGCCAGCAGTCCTGCGGGACCGAACTCTGGAAACACCATATATTTT. It encodes CASSPAGPNSGNTIYF.

The rearrangement uses TRBV24-1 and TRBJ2-1; 8 positions agree with TRBD1. V shed 7 bases, J shed 2 bases, and the junction held 9 bases outside the gene matches. This CDR3 comprises 16 residues. The germline gives CDR1 KGHDR, CDR2 SFDVKD. The CDR3 loop is CATSDRGGIPYNEQFF. The CDR3, as DNA: TGTGCCACCAGCGACAGGGGAGGTATCCCCTACAATGAGCAGTTCTTC.